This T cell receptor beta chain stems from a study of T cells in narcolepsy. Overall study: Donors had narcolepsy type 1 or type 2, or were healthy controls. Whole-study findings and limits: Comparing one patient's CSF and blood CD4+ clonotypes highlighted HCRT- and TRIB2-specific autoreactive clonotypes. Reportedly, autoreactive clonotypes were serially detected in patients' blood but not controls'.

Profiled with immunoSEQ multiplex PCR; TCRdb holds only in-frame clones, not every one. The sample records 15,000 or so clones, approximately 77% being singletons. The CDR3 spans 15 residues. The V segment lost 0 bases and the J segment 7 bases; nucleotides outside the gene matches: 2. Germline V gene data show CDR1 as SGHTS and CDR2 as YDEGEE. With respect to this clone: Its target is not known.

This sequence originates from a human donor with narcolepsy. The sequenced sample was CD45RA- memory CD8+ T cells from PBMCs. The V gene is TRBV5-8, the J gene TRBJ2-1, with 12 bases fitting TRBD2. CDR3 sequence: CASSLETSGGNEQFF. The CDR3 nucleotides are TGTGCCAGCAGCTTGGAGACTAGCGGGGGAAATGAGCAGTTCTTC.